The T cell receptor beta chain under discussion was sequenced for a study of T-cell reconstitution after alpha-beta-depleted transplantation in children. Findings and limits, study-wide: Reports say that about two months after transplant, the alpha-beta T cells came out of several hundred graft clones that had expanded.

In its sample, this clonotype was seen many times. Its antigen is undetermined. For TCRbeta, the library was prepared with unique molecular identifiers. TCRdb redid the calling of the PCR reads with MiXCR, one entry per CDR3 protein. The sample lists 780,000 or so distinct CDR3 sequences, around 17% occurring once. The receptor's source is a male patient aged 10 to 17 who had a stem cell transplant for acute lymphoblastic leukemia, so the T cells may come from the graft donor. The sample here was PBMCs, mostly from graft donor cells, taken 360 days after TCRalphabeta/CD19-depleted stem cell transplant.

CDR3 sequence: CASTLDRGRTGELFF. The CDR3 DNA reads TGTGCCAGCACCTTGGACAGGGGGAGGACCGGGGAGCTGTTTTTT. The chain has TRBV12-3 or TRBV12-4 and TRBJ2-2; 10 positions match TRBD1. V lost 7 bases to trimming and J lost 5 bases; unmatched junction nucleotides: 7. This CDR3 comprises 15 residues.